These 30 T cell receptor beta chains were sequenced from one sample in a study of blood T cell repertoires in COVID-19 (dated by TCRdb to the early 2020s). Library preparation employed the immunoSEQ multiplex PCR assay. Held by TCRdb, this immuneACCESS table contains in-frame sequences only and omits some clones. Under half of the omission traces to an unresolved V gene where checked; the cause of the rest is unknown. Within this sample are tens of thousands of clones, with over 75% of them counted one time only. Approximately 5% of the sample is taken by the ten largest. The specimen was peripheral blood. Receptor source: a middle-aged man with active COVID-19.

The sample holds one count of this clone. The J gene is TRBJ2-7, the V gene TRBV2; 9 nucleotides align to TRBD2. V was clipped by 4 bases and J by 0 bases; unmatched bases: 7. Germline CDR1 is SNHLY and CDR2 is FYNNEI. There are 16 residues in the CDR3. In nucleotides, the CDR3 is TGTGCCAGCAGTGTATCCCTAGCGGGGATCTCCTACGAGCAGTACTTC. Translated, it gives CASSVSLAGISYEQYF.

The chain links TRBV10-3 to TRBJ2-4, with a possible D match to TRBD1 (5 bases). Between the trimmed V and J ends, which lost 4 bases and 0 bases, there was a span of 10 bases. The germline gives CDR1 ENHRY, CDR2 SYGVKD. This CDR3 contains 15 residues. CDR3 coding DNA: TGTGCCATCAGTGGGACACTTCTAGCCAAAAACATTCAGTACTTC. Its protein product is CAISGTLLAKNIQYF.

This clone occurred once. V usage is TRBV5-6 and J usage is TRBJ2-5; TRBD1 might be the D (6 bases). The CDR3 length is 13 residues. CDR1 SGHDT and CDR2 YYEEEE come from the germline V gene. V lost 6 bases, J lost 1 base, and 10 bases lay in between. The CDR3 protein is CASKQGAQETQYF. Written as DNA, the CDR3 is TGTGCCAGCAAACAGGGCGCCCAAGAGACCCAGTACTTC.

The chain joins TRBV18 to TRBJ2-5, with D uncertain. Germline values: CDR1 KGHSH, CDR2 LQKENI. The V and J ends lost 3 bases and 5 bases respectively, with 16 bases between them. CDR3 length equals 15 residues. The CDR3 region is CASSPFSAGGETQYF. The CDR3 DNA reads TGTGCCAGCTCACCTTTTTCGGCAGGTGGGGAGACCCAGTACTTC. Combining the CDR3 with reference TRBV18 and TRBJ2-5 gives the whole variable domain NAGVMQNPRHLVRRRGQEARLRCSPMKGHSHVYWYRQLPEEGLKFMVYLQKENIIDESGMPKERFSAEFPKEGPSILRIQQVVRGDSAAYFCASSPFSAGGETQYFGPGTRLLVL.

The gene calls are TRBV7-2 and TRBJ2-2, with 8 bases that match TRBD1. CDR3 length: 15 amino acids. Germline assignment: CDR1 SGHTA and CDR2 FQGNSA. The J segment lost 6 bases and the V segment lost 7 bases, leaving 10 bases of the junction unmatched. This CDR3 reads CASTRTGSSSGELFF. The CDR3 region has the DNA TGTGCCAGCACCCGGACAGGGAGTAGTTCCGGGGAGCTGTTTTTT.

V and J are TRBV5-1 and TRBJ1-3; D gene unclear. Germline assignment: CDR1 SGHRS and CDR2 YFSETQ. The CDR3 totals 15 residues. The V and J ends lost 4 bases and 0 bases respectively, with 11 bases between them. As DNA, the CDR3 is TGCGCCAGCAGCCCGGGAGGAAACTCTGGAAACACCATATATTTT. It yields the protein CASSPGGNSGNTIYF.

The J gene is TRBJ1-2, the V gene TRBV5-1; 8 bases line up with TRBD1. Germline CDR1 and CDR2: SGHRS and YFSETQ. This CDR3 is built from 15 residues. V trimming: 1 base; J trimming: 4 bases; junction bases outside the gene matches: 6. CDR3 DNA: TGCGCCAGCAGCTTGAGTCCCGGGACAGGCTATGGCTACACCTTC. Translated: CASSLSPGTGYGYTF.

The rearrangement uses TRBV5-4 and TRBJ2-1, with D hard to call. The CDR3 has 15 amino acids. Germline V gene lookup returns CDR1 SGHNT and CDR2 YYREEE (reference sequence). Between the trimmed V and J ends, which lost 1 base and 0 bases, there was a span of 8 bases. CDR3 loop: CASSLPLSSYNEQFF. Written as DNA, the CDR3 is TGTGCCAGCAGCTTGCCCCTTAGCTCCTACAATGAGCAGTTCTTC.

The CDR3 sequence: CASSPPHPRIDNGEQFF. The CDR3 region has the DNA TGCGCCAGCAGTCCCCCCCATCCTCGGATTGACAATGGTGAGCAGTTCTTC. V usage is TRBV23-1 and J usage is TRBJ2-1; D not certain. TRBV23-1 is an open reading frame, and its role is uncertain. The germline V and J ends were trimmed by 4 bases and 9 bases, with 25 bases remaining between them. This CDR3 has 17 amino acids.

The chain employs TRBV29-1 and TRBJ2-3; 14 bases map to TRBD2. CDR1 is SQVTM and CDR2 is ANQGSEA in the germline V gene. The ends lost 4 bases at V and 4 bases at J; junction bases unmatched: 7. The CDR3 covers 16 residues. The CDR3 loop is CSVAGTSGGVADTQYF. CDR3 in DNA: TGCAGCGTTGCCGGGACTAGCGGGGGAGTAGCAGATACGCAGTATTTT.

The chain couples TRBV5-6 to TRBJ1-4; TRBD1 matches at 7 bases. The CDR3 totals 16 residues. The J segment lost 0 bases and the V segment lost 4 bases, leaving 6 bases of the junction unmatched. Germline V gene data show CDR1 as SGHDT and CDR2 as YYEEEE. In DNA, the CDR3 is TGTGCCAGCAGCGAGAGACAGGGTGCAACTAATGAAAAACTGTTTTTT. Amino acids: CASSERQGATNEKLFF.

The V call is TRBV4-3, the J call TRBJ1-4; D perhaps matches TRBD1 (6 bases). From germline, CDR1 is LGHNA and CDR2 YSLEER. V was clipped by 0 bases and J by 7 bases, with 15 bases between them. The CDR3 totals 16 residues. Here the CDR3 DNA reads TGCGCCAGCAGCCAAGATCTCAGGGGTTCGGGTGAAAAACTGTTTTTT. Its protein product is CASSQDLRGSGEKLFF.

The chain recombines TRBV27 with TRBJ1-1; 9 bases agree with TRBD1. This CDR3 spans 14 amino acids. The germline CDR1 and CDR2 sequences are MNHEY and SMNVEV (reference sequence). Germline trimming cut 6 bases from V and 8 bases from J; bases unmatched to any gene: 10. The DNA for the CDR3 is TGTGCCAGCAGCCAGACAGGGGGATTTAGCGAAGCTTTCTTT. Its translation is CASSQTGGFSEAFF.

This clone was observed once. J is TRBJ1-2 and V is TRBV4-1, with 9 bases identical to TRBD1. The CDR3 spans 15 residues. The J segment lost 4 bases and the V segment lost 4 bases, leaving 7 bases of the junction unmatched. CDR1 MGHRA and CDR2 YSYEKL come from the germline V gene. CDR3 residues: CASSPGTTGGYGYTF. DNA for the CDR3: TGCGCCAGCAGCCCGGGGACGACAGGGGGCTATGGCTACACCTTC.

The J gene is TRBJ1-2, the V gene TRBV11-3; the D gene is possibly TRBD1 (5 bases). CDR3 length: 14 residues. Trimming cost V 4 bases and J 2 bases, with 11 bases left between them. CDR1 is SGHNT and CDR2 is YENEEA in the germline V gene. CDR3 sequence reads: CASSSVQGNYGYTF. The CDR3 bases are TGTGCCAGCAGCTCCGTTCAGGGAAACTATGGCTACACCTTC. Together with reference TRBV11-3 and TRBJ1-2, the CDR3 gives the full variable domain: EAGVVQSPRYKIIEKKQPVAFWCNPISGHNTLYWYLQNLGQGPELLIRYENEEAVDDSQLPKDRFSAERLKGVDSTLKIQPAELGDSAVYLCASSSVQGNYGYTFGSGTRLTVV.

CDR3: CASSQDNQASNSPLHF. In DNA, the CDR3 is TGCGCCAGCAGCCAAGATAATCAGGCCTCAAATTCACCCCTCCACTTT. This chain uses TRBV4-3 with TRBJ1-6, with D unclear. This CDR3 has 16 residues. Germline assignment: CDR1 LGHNA and CDR2 YSLEER. V lost 0 bases to trimming and J lost 7 bases, with 13 bases between them.

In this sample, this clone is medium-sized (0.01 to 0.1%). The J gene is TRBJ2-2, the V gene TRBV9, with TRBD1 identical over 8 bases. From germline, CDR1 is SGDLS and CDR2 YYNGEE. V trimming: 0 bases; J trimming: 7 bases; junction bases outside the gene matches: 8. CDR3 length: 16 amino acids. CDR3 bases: TGTGCCAGCAGCGTAGCCCCAGGGGGCGAGGGCGGGGAGCTGTTTTTT. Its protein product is CASSVAPGGEGGELFF.

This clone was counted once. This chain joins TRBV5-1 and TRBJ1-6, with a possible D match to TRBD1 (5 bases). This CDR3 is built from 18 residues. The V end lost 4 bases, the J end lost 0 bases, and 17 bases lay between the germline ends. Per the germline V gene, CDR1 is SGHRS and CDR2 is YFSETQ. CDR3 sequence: CASSDDSSPFSYNSPLHF. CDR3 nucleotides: TGCGCCAGCAGCGATGACAGTTCCCCCTTCTCCTATAATTCACCCCTCCACTTT.

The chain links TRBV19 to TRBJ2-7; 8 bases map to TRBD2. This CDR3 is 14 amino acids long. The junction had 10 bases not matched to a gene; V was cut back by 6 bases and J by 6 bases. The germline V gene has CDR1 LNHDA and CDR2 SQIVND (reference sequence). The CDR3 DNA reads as TGTGCCAGTAGCCCCGGGACTAGACGCGGCGAGCAGTACTTC. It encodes CASSPGTRRGEQYF.

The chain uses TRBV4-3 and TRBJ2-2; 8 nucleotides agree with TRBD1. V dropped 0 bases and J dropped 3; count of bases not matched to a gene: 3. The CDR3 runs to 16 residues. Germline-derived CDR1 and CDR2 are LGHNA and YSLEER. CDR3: CASSQEQGEDTGELFF. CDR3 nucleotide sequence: TGCGCCAGCAGCCAAGAACAGGGGGAAGACACCGGGGAGCTGTTTTTT.

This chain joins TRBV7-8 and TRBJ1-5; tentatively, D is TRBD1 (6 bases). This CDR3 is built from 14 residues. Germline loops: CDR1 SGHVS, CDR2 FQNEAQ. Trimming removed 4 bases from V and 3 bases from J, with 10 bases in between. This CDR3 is CASSSRDNNQPQHF. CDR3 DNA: TGTGCCAGCAGCTCCCGGGACAACAATCAGCCCCAGCATTTT.

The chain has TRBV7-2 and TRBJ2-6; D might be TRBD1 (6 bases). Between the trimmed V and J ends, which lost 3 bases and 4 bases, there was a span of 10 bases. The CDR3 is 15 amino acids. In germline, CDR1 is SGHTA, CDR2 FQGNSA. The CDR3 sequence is CASSFSGEGANVLTF. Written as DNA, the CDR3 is TGTGCCAGCAGCTTCTCAGGGGAAGGGGCCAACGTCCTGACTTTC.

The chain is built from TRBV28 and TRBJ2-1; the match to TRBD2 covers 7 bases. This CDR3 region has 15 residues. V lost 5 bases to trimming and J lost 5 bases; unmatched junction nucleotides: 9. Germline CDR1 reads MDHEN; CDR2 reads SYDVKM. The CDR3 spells CASSPHGGDHNEQFF. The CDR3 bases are TGTGCCAGCAGTCCCCATGGGGGGGATCACAATGAGCAGTTCTTC.

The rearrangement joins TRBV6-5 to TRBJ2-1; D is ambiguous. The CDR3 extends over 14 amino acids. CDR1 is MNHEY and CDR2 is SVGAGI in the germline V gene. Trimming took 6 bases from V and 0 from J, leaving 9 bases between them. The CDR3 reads CASSSVSSYNEQFF. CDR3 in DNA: TGTGCCAGCAGCTCGGTGAGCTCCTACAATGAGCAGTTCTTC.

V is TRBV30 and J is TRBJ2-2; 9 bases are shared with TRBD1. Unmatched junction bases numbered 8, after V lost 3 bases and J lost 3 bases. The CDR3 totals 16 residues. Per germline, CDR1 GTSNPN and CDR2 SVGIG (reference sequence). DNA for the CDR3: TGTGCCTGGAGGGATTCTCGGGACAGGGACACCGGGGAGCTGTTTTTT. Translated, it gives CAWRDSRDRDTGELFF.

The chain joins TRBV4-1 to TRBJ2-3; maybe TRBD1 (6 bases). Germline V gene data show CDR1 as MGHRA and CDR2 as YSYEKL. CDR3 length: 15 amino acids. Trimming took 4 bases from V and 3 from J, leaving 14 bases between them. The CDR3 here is CASSPPGHLTDTQYF. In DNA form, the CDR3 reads TGCGCCAGCAGCCCGCCGGGACATCTAACAGATACGCAGTATTTT.

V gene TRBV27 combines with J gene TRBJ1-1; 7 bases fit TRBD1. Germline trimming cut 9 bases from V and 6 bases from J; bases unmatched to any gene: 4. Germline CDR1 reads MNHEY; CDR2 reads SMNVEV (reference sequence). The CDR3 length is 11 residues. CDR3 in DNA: TGTGCCAGTAGGACAGGCCCTGAAGCTTTCTTT. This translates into CASRTGPEAFF.

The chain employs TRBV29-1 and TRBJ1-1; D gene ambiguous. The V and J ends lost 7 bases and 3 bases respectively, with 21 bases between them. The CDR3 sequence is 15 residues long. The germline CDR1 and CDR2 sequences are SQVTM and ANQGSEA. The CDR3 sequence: CSASPPQWSDTEAFF. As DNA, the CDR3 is TGCAGCGCCTCTCCCCCACAGTGGTCTGACACTGAAGCTTTCTTT.

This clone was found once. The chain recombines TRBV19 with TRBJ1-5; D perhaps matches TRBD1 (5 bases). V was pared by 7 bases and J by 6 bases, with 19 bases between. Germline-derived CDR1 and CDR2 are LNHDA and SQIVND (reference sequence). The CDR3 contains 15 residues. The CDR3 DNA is TGTGCCAGTATGAGTGGCGCGGGGGGATCTCAGCCCCAGCATTTT. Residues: CASMSGAGGSQPQHF. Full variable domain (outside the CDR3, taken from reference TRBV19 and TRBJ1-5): DGGITQSPKYLFRKEGQNVTLSCEQNLNHDAMYWYRQDPGQGLRLIYYSQIVNDFQKGDIAEGYSVSREKKESFPLTVTSAQKNPTAFYLCASMSGAGGSQPQHFGDGTRLSIL.

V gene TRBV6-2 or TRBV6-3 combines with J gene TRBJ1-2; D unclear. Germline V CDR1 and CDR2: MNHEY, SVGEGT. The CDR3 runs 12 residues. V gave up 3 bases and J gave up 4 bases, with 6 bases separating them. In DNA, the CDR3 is TGTGCCAGCAGTTATGCGGCCTATGGCTACACCTTC. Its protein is CASSYAAYGYTF.